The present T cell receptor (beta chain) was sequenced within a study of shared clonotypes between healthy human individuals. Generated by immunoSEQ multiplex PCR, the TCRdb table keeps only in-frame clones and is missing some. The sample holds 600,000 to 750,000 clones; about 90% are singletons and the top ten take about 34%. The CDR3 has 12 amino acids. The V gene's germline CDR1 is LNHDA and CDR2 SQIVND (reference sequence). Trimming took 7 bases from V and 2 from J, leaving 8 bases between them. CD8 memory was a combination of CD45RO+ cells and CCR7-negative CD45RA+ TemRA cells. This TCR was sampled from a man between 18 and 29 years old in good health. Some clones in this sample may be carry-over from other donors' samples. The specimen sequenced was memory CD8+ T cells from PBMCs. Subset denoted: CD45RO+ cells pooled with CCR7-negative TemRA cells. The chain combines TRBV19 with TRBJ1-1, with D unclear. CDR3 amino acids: CASKNPNTEAFF. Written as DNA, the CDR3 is TGTGCCAGTAAGAACCCAAACACTGAAGCTTTCTTT.